This entry features one T cell receptor (beta chain) sequence. The sample comes from a study of shared clonotypes between healthy human individuals. Samples underwent the assay at deep level. As originally analysed: Owing to the provision of junction-only sequences devoid of quality scores by immunoSEQ, filtering differed. Clones were sequenced by immunoSEQ multiplex PCR, and TCRdb holds only the in-frame ones, with some missing. That table gives V, J and clone size, and the DNA gave D and trimming. The sample gives around 2.5 million clones, 80% to 95% of which show up once; roughly 0.36% is in the top ten. The sequenced sample consisted of naive CD4+ T cells from PBMCs. As for subset: CD45RA+ positively selected. This TCR came from a man between 18 and 29 years old in good health. Some clones in this sample may be carry-over from other donors' samples.

The CDR3 coding sequence is TGTGCCAGCAGCTTAAGGTCCAGGGAGGGAGGCGCAGATACGCAGTATTTT. Translated: CASSLRSREGGADTQYF. The chain carries TRBV7-9 and TRBJ2-3; 7 nucleotides agree with TRBD2. Germline V lookup: CDR1 SEHNR, CDR2 FQNEAQ (reference sequence). Losses at the gene ends were 2 bases for V and 4 bases for J; bases not matched to a gene: 12. The CDR3 covers 17 residues. Full variable domain (outside the CDR3, taken from reference TRBV7-9 and TRBJ2-3): DTGVSQNPRHKITKRGQNVTFRCDPISEHNRLYWYRQTLGQGPEFLTYFQNEAQLEKSRLLSDRFSAERPKGSFSTLEIQRTEQGDSAMYLCASSLRSREGGADTQYFGPGTRLTVL.